The T cell receptor beta chain described here comes from a study of blood T cell repertoires in COVID-19. Overall study: The analysed material was cDNA or gDNA that came from T cells, B-cell-depleted T cells, or PBMCs.

In the original processing: How many nucleated cells were present was estimated from reference gene primer amplification. The repertoire was sequenced with immunoSEQ multiplex PCR; TCRdb's copy has only in-frame clones and lacks some. That table gives V, J and clone size, and the DNA gave D and trimming. Of approximately 220,000 clones listed, approximately 83% were seen once; the top ten hold around 2.5%. Points on this clone: One end of the junction varies from germline; a read error may be responsible.

Looked up from germline, CDR1 is SGHTA and CDR2 is FQGNSA. The CDR3 is 15 residues long. The sequenced sample consisted of peripheral blood. This TCR derives from a woman in her thirties or forties with active or convalescent COVID-19. The V and J genes are TRBV7-2 and TRBJ2-1, with 8 bases lining up with TRBD1. CDR3 DNA sequence: TGTGCCAGCAGTTTAGGACAGGGTGCTTACAATGAGCAGTTCTTC. Translated, it gives CASSLGQGAYNEQFF.